Below are 29 T cell receptor beta chains sequenced from a single sample in a study of shared clonotypes between healthy human individuals. Using immunoSEQ multiplex PCR, the repertoire was profiled, and TCRdb retains in-frame clones only, with some absent. The data hold fewer than 3 million clones, with approximately 90% observed a single time. Sequenced input: naive CD4+ T cells from PBMCs. Subset denoted: CD45RA+ positively selected. These receptors were obtained from a man aged 18 to 29 in good health. Some clones in this sample may be carry-over from other donors' samples.

The CDR3 DNA follows: TGTGCCAGCAGCCAATTTGCACTAGCGGGGGTTTACAATGAGCAGTTCTTC. The encoded protein is CASSQFALAGVYNEQFF. The rearrangement links TRBV27 to TRBJ2-1; 11 bases match TRBD2. Germline V lookup: CDR1 MNHEY, CDR2 SMNVEV (reference sequence). The CDR3 totals 17 residues. Trimming took 6 bases from V and 4 from J; bases not matched to a gene: 11.

The chain couples TRBV6-4 to TRBJ1-2; 8 positions agree with TRBD1. V shed 2 bases, J shed 2 bases, and the junction held 4 bases outside the gene matches. The V gene's germline CDR1 is MRHNA and CDR2 SNTAGT. The CDR3 runs to 15 residues. The CDR3 reads CASSDADRANYGYTF. The CDR3 coding sequence is TGTGCCAGCAGTGACGCGGACAGGGCCAACTATGGCTACACCTTC.

The gene calls are TRBV5-1 and TRBJ2-1; 7 nucleotides match TRBD2. The CDR3 spans 16 residues. V shed 1 base, J shed 8 bases, and the junction held 12 bases outside the gene matches. The germline gives CDR1 SGHRS, CDR2 YFSETQ. The CDR3 DNA reads TGCGCCAGCAGCTTGTGGTCTGGCGGGAGTCTTGATGAGCAGTTCTTC. Protein product: CASSLWSGGSLDEQFF. Full variable domain (missing parts from reference TRBV5-1 and TRBJ2-1): KAGVTQTPRYLIKTRGQQVTLSCSPISGHRSVSWYQQTPGQGLQFLFEYFSETQRNKGNFPGRFSGRQFSNSRSEMNVSTLELGDSALYLCASSLWSGGSLDEQFFGPGTRLTVL.

The rearrangement joins TRBV10-3 to TRBJ2-7; possible D gene TRBD1, 5 bases. V lost 3 bases and J lost 2, with 11 bases in between. Per germline, CDR1 ENHRY and CDR2 SYGVKD. The CDR3 extends over 14 amino acids. The CDR3 nucleotides are TGTGCCATCAGTGATGAGACAGCTGCCTACGAGCAGTACTTC. It translates to CAISDETAAYEQYF.

This rearrangement joins TRBV7-9 to TRBJ1-1, with D tentatively TRBD1 (6 bases). The CDR3 runs 13 residues. Trimming shortened V by 5 bases and J by 7 bases, and 14 bases separated the two germline ends. Germline V gives CDR1 SEHNR, CDR2 FQNEAQ (reference sequence). The CDR3 here is CASSPTDRLEAFF. Written as DNA, the CDR3 is TGTGCCAGCAGCCCCACCGACAGGCTTGAAGCTTTCTTT.

V usage is TRBV29-1 and J usage is TRBJ2-5; D could derive from TRBD1 or TRBD2 (5 bases each). Germline-derived CDR1 and CDR2 are SQVTM and ANQGSEA. The CDR3 length is 12 residues. The V gene lost 5 bases and the J gene lost 5 bases, with 12 bases spanning the gap. The CDR3 coding sequence is TGCAGCGTTTGGGGACGAGGGGAGACCCAGTACTTC. Translating gives CSVWGRGETQYF.

Comments on this clone: The sample carries other DNA sequences with the same CDR3. The V call is TRBV28, the J call TRBJ1-2; D possibly corresponds to TRBD1 (6 bases). Germline V gene sequence: CDR1 MDHEN, CDR2 SYDVKM. The CDR3 extends over 13 amino acids. V lost 3 bases to trimming and J lost 2 bases, with 7 bases between them. CDR3 sequence (DNA): TGTGCCAGCAGTTTTGACAGGAACTATGGCTACACCTTC. Protein sequence: CASSFDRNYGYTF.

The chain combines TRBV28 with TRBJ2-1, with a possible D match to TRBD2 (5 bases). The V and J ends lost 6 bases and 0 bases respectively, with 9 bases between them. The CDR3 totals 14 residues. CDR1 MDHEN and CDR2 SYDVKM come from the germline V gene. The CDR3 loop reads CASRRGNSYNEQFF. The CDR3 coding sequence is TGTGCCAGCAGGAGAGGGAACTCCTACAATGAGCAGTTCTTC. The variable domain in full, with the rest retrieved from reference TRBV28 and TRBJ2-1, is DVKVTQSSRYLVKRTGEKVFLECVQDMDHENMFWYRQDPGLGLRLIYFSYDVKMKEKGDIPEGYSVSREKKERFSLILESASTNQTSMYLCASRRGNSYNEQFFGPGTRLTVL.

The chain uses TRBV7-9 and TRBJ2-1; possibly TRBD2 for D (5 bases). Trimming took 5 bases from V and 9 from J, leaving 17 bases between them. CDR1 SEHNR and CDR2 FQNEAQ come from the germline V gene (reference sequence). This CDR3 region has 14 residues. CDR3 bases: TGTGCCAGCAGCCCGCCCTTCCAAGGAGGTGAGCAGTTCTTC. As protein: CASSPPFQGGEQFF.

The V call is TRBV15, the J call TRBJ2-1; D is uncertain. Looked up from germline, CDR1 is LNHNV and CDR2 is YYDKDF (reference sequence). V was trimmed by 5 bases and J by 4 bases, leaving 12 bases between them. The CDR3 is 14 amino acids. The CDR3 spells CATSRNLEYNEQFF. For the CDR3, the DNA is TGTGCCACCAGCCGTAACCTAGAGTACAATGAGCAGTTCTTC.

There are a few counts of this clone. This sequence joins TRBV25-1 and TRBJ1-1; perhaps TRBD1 as D (5 bases). CDR3 length: 12 amino acids. The germline CDR1 and CDR2 sequences are MGHDK and SYGVNS. V was shortened by 7 bases and J by 8 bases, with 14 bases between the two germline ends. In nucleotides, the CDR3 is TGTGCCAGCACGTCACTGGGACTAGAAGCTTTCTTT. It specifies CASTSLGLEAFF.

The DNA of the CDR3 is TGTGCCAGCAGTGGGGAGAGGGGCGGCGAGCAGTACTTC. It encodes CASSGERGGEQYF. This chain uses TRBV27 with TRBJ2-7; tentatively, D is TRBD1 or TRBD2 (5 bases each). Per germline, CDR1 MNHEY and CDR2 SMNVEV (reference sequence). The V and J ends lost 5 bases and 6 bases respectively, with 14 bases between them. The CDR3 is 13 residues long.

The chain uses TRBV28 and TRBJ2-6, with 9 bases identical to TRBD2. The germline CDR1 and CDR2 sequences are MDHEN and SYDVKM. The ends lost 2 bases at V and 10 bases at J; junction bases unmatched: 9. CDR3 length: 16 residues. For the CDR3, the DNA is TGTGCCAGCAGTTTAATAGGCGCGGGAGGGTGGAACGTCCTGACTTTC. Protein product: CASSLIGAGGWNVLTF.

The chain joins TRBV5-1 to TRBJ2-5; the D gene is possibly TRBD2 (6 bases). This CDR3 contains 15 residues. Germline V gene lookup returns CDR1 SGHRS and CDR2 YFSETQ. V was trimmed by 4 bases and J by 4 bases, leaving 17 bases between them. CDR3 nucleotide sequence: TGCGCCAGCAGCAACTACGGGGGAGAGGGAGAGACCCAGTACTTC. This codes for CASSNYGGEGETQYF.

The rearrangement links TRBV7-8 to TRBJ1-1; TRBD1 agrees at 9 bases. V gave up 1 base and J gave up 5 bases; unmatched junction bases: 5. This CDR3 spans 15 amino acids. Germline V gives CDR1 SGHVS, CDR2 FQNEAQ. The CDR3 loop is CASSLVSGTGTEAFF. The CDR3, as DNA: TGTGCCAGCAGCTTAGTCTCCGGGACAGGGACTGAAGCTTTCTTT.

V and J are TRBV6-5 and TRBJ2-2, with TRBD2 matching 12 bases. Germline CDR1 reads MNHEY; CDR2 reads SVGAGI. The CDR3 spans 16 residues. Trimming removed 4 bases from V and 6 bases from J; junction bases left unmatched: 6. DNA for the CDR3: TGTGCCAGCAGTTCCAGACTAGCGGGAGAAGCCGGGGAGCTGTTTTTT. Its translation is CASSSRLAGEAGELFF.

V is TRBV2 and J is TRBJ2-7; a weak D match, TRBD1 (5 bases). Germline values: CDR1 SNHLY, CDR2 FYNNEI. V was clipped by 8 bases and J by 4 bases, with 15 bases between them. This CDR3 comprises 13 residues. CDR3 residues: CASSNVPGYEQYF. CDR3 nucleotide sequence: TGTGCCAGCTCGAATGTCCCAGGGTACGAGCAGTACTTC.

This chain connects TRBV6-6 to TRBJ2-1; tentatively, D is TRBD2 (5 bases). Looked up from germline, CDR1 is MNHNY and CDR2 is SVGAGI (reference sequence). CDR3 length: 13 amino acids. Trimming left V 4 bases short and J 10 bases short, with 14 bases between. The CDR3 nucleotides are TGTGCCAGCAGTTCCGTCTTGACGGGGGAGCAGTTCTTC. Residues: CASSSVLTGEQFF.

The chain recombines TRBV21-1 with TRBJ2-3; the table assigns TRBD2, which was not confirmed against the DNA. TRBV21-1 is listed as a pseudogene. The CDR3 totals 19 residues. The DNA for the CDR3 is TGTGCCAGCAGCAAAGTCAGTTGGCGGGAGAGGGTAGACGCAGATACGCAGTATTTT. It translates to CASSKVSWRERVDADTQYF.

The chain is built from TRBV5-8 and TRBJ1-2, with 8 nucleotides matching TRBD1. Germline V lookup: CDR1 SGHTS, CDR2 YDEGEE. Trimming took 4 bases from V and 3 from J; bases not matched to a gene: 5. CDR3 length: 14 amino acids. The CDR3 nucleotides read TGTGCCAGCAGCGGCCTGGGACAGGACTATGGCTACACCTTC. Translation gives CASSGLGQDYGYTF.

This chain links TRBV9 with TRBJ1-5, with TRBD1 matching 9 bases. Germline V gene lookup returns CDR1 SGDLS and CDR2 YYNGEE. Trimming removed 3 bases from V and 0 bases from J; junction bases left unmatched: 13. The CDR3 extends over 19 amino acids. CDR3 region: CASSERTGASGYSNQPQHF. CDR3 bases: TGTGCCAGCAGCGAACGGACAGGGGCCTCGGGTTATAGCAATCAGCCCCAGCATTTT. The complete variable domain, with remaining parts taken from reference TRBV9 and TRBJ1-5, reads DSGVTQTPKHLITATGQRVTLRCSPRSGDLSVYWYQQSLDQGLQFLIQYYNGEERAKGNILERFSAQQFPDLHSELNLSSLELGDSALYFCASSERTGASGYSNQPQHFGDGTRLSIL.

In DNA form, the CDR3 reads TGTGCCAGTAGTCCCCGGCGGCGGGAGGGCCCGAGCTCCTACAATGAGCAGTTCTTC. This gives the protein CASSPRRREGPSSYNEQFF. The chain employs TRBV19 and TRBJ2-1; 9 bases fit TRBD2. The CDR3 has 19 residues. Trimming took 5 bases from V and 0 from J; bases not matched to a gene: 14. Germline CDR1 and CDR2: LNHDA and SQIVND (reference sequence).

The chain couples TRBV6-1 to TRBJ2-7; tentatively, D is TRBD2 (5 bases). The germline V gene has CDR1 MNHNS and CDR2 SASEGT. This CDR3 contains 14 residues. Trimming left V 3 bases short and J 6 bases short, with 15 bases between. The DNA of the CDR3 is TGTGCCAGCAGTGAGAAGAGGGCCGTGGTCGAGCAGTACTTC. Protein: CASSEKRAVVEQYF.

This clone was counted once. This sample also contains other DNA sequences that code for the same CDR3. The chain carries TRBV30 and TRBJ1-4, with a weak D call TRBD1 (5 bases). The V and J ends lost 0 bases and 7 bases respectively, with 12 bases between them. Germline V gives CDR1 GTSNPN, CDR2 SVGIG (reference sequence). The CDR3 spans 14 residues. Here the CDR3 reads CAWSVPGAGEKLFF. CDR3 bases: TGTGCCTGGAGTGTACCCGGGGCGGGTGAAAAACTGTTTTTT.

The chain has TRBV7-6 and TRBJ1-4; D possibly corresponds to TRBD1 (6 bases). CDR1 and CDR2 from the germline V gene are SGHVS and FNYEAQ. This CDR3 contains 13 residues. Deletions cut 5 bases from V and 10 bases from J, with 14 bases between. Here the CDR3 DNA reads TGTGCCAGCAGCCCCCGGGGGGCGGTAAAACTGTTTTTT. The encoded protein is CASSPRGAVKLFF.

This chain links TRBV5-1 with TRBJ2-5; possible D gene TRBD1, 6 bases. Germline CDR1 reads SGHRS; CDR2 reads YFSETQ. This CDR3 spans 14 amino acids. The V end was cut by 4 bases, the J end by 1 base, with 11 bases between. CDR3 region: CASSLDSFQETQYF. The CDR3 DNA follows: TGCGCCAGCAGCCTGGACAGCTTCCAAGAGACCCAGTACTTC.

The V gene is TRBV28, the J gene TRBJ2-1; no clear D gene. This CDR3 comprises 12 residues. The V gene's germline CDR1 is MDHEN and CDR2 SYDVKM. The V end was cut by 3 bases, the J end by 13 bases, with 13 bases between. In DNA, the CDR3 is TGTGCCAGCAGTTTCCTTAGTCTTGGACAGTTCTTC. Its translation is CASSFLSLGQFF.

V usage is TRBV19 and J usage is TRBJ1-1; possible D gene TRBD1, 6 bases. This CDR3 contains 14 residues. V was pared by 3 bases and J by 1 base, with 9 bases between. Germline CDR1 and CDR2: LNHDA and SQIVND (reference sequence). Written as DNA, the CDR3 is TGTGCCAGTAGTATTCAGGGGAGGAACACTGAAGCTTTCTTT. It yields the protein CASSIQGRNTEAFF.

This clone was picked up a small number of times. Other nucleotide sequences from this sample produce the same CDR3. The CDR3: CASSFGGTEAFF. In DNA form, the CDR3 reads TGTGCCAGCAGTTTCGGAGGGACTGAAGCTTTCTTT. The rearrangement uses TRBV28 and TRBJ1-1; D gene ambiguous. Trimming stripped 3 bases from V and 5 bases from J, with 7 bases between. The germline CDR1 and CDR2 sequences are MDHEN and SYDVKM. The CDR3 covers 12 residues.